Below are 4 T cell receptor beta chains sequenced from a single sample in a study of Tregs in tolerant kidney transplant recipients. The repertoire was sequenced with immunoSEQ multiplex PCR; TCRdb's copy has only in-frame clones and lacks some. Counted here are roughly 70,000 clones, 70% to 90% occurring once; the ten biggest clones make up around 4.1%. Mixed chimerism was transient after nonmyeloablative marrow transplants from related graft donors. The sample was CD4+ T cells from blood (PBMCs), taken 6 months after the transplant. The receptors originated from a human patient who received a combined kidney and bone marrow transplant. The T cells may partly be graft donor cells.

The J gene is TRBJ2-4, the V gene TRBV5-7; D remains ambiguous. TRBV5-7 is an ORF for which the function is uncertain. This CDR3 spans 14 amino acids. Deletions cut 2 bases from V and 4 bases from J, with 10 bases between. The CDR3 region has the DNA TGTGCCAGCAGCTTCTATGCTTATAAAAACATTCAGTACTTC. This translates into CASSFYAYKNIQYF.

V usage is TRBV4-3 and J usage is TRBJ2-3; 9 bases map to TRBD2. Per the germline V gene, CDR1 is LGHNA and CDR2 is YSLEER. The CDR3 sequence is 19 residues long. After removal of 0 bases from V and 1 base from J, the junction contained 11 bases not matched to a gene. CDR3 DNA sequence: TGCGCCAGCAGCCAAGAAGGAGGCGGCGGGAGGGTCCGCACAGATACGCAGTATTTT. As protein: CASSQEGGGGRVRTDTQYF.

In its sample, this clone was seen once. The chain is built from TRBV19 and TRBJ2-2; D might be TRBD1 (6 bases). This CDR3 is 14 amino acids long. Per germline, CDR1 LNHDA and CDR2 SQIVND (reference sequence). Trimming took off 10 bases at V and 6 bases at J, with 18 bases between the two ends. CDR3 region: CANHQGTQAGELFF. The CDR3, as DNA: TGTGCCAATCATCAGGGGACCCAGGCCGGGGAGCTGTTTTTT.

The DNA of the CDR3 is TGTGCCAGCATGAGGGAGGGAAGGGATGGCTACACCTTC. Residues: CASMREGRDGYTF. The J gene is TRBJ1-2, the V gene TRBV28; the D is unclear. The CDR3 is made up of 13 amino acids. The V end lost 7 bases, the J end lost 6 bases, and 15 bases lay between the germline ends. Germline V gene data show CDR1 as MDHEN and CDR2 as SYDVKM.